Below, 10 T cell receptor beta chains from the same sample are listed, as sequenced in a study of T cell responses to AZD1222 COVID-19 vaccine. Produced via immunoSEQ multiplex PCR; TCRdb's table is partial and in-frame only. The data show about 180,000 clones, 88% seen once. The sample consisted of peripheral blood, taken 28 days after the second AZD1222 dose. These receptors originate from an adult who received the AZD1222 COVID-19 vaccine.

This chain connects TRBV7-8 to TRBJ1-6, with 7 bases matching TRBD1. Germline V lookup: CDR1 SGHVS, CDR2 FQNEAQ. Trimming at V came to 1 base and at J to 10 bases, leaving 4 bases not matched to a gene. This CDR3 is 14 amino acids long. CDR3 residues: CASSLDRGVSPLHF. As DNA, the CDR3 is TGTGCCAGCAGCTTAGACAGGGGTGTATCACCCCTCCACTTT.

The V and J genes are TRBV2 and TRBJ2-3, with TRBD1 matching over 8 bases. J gave up 1 base and V 6 bases, and 3 bases lay outside the gene matches. Germline CDR1 SNHLY, CDR2 FYNNEI. The CDR3 is made up of 14 amino acids. CDR3 in amino acids: CASRSTGGTDTQYF. As DNA, the CDR3 is TGTGCCAGCAGGTCGACAGGGGGCACAGATACGCAGTATTTT.

This clone has a handful of counts. The rearrangement joins TRBV5-6 to TRBJ1-5; possibly TRBD1 for D (5 bases). The germline V and J ends were trimmed by 2 bases and 5 bases, with 11 bases remaining between them. Germline loops: CDR1 SGHDT, CDR2 YYEEEE. The CDR3 totals 14 residues. The chain's CDR3 is CASSFQGDYQPQHF. The CDR3 coding sequence is TGTGCCAGCAGCTTCCAGGGTGATTATCAGCCCCAGCATTTT.

The J gene is TRBJ1-6, the V gene TRBV3-1 (or the pseudogene TRBV3-2); TRBD1 aligns across 10 bases. The CDR3 extends over 16 amino acids. Trimming cost V 4 bases and J 9 bases; bases outside gene matches: 9. Germline V gene sequence: CDR1 LGHDT, CDR2 YNNKEL (reference sequence). For the CDR3, the DNA is TGTGCCAGCAGCCTGGACTGGACAGGGGGACTTTCACCCCTCCACTTT. It codes for CASSLDWTGGLSPLHF.

This rearrangement joins TRBV5-1 to TRBJ2-2; D possibly corresponds to TRBD1 (5 bases). CDR3 length: 17 residues. Germline assignment: CDR1 SGHRS and CDR2 YFSETQ. V gave up 1 base and J gave up 5 bases, with 18 bases separating them. Here the CDR3 reads CASSLMGPNTVTGELFF. CDR3 bases: TGCGCCAGCAGCTTGATGGGGCCCAACACGGTTACCGGGGAGCTGTTTTTT.

This sequence joins TRBV6-6 and TRBJ1-2, with 10 bases lining up with TRBD1. V lost 6 bases, J lost 3 bases, and 7 bases stayed unmatched. The CDR3 loop spans 15 amino acids. Looked up from germline, CDR1 is MNHNY and CDR2 is SVGAGI (reference sequence). CDR3 loop: CASSKTGGADYGYTF. CDR3 DNA: TGTGCCAGCAGCAAGACAGGGGGCGCGGACTATGGCTACACCTTC.

The chain combines TRBV6-5 with TRBJ1-2, with 10 bases matching TRBD1. V dropped 5 bases and J dropped 7; count of bases not matched to a gene: 10. Germline V gene sequence: CDR1 MNHEY, CDR2 SVGAGI. The CDR3 length is 15 residues. CDR3 DNA sequence: TGTGCCAGCAGTCCTTCGGACAGGGGGATGGTTGGCTACACCTTC. As protein: CASSPSDRGMVGYTF.

CDR3 nucleotide sequence: TGTGCCAGCTCACCGGGGGAGGGCAGCTCCCAGCATTTT. This codes for CASSPGEGSSQHF. This chain uses TRBV18 with TRBJ1-5; weak D call: TRBD1 (5 bases). V was cut by 3 bases and J by 11 bases, with 14 bases left in between. Germline V gene lookup returns CDR1 KGHSH and CDR2 LQKENI. The CDR3 spans 13 residues.

This chain connects TRBV3-1 (or the pseudogene TRBV3-2) to TRBJ2-7; 7 nucleotides match TRBD1. J was trimmed by 2 bases and V by 4 bases; bases with no gene match: 11. CDR3 length: 16 residues. From germline, CDR1 is LGHDT and CDR2 YNNKEL (reference sequence). The CDR3 coding sequence is TGTGCCAGCAGCCGGCTTGGACAGGTAGAAACCTACGAGCAGTACTTC. Encoded protein: CASSRLGQVETYEQYF.

The chain has TRBV5-1 and TRBJ1-4; D might be TRBD1 (5 bases). The CDR3 is 15 amino acids. Germline lookup yields CDR1 SGHRS and CDR2 YFSETQ. V gave up 4 bases and J gave up 5 bases, with 15 bases separating them. The CDR3 loop reads CASSPAGQGNEKLFF. CDR3 in DNA: TGCGCCAGCAGCCCGGCAGGACAAGGGAATGAAAAACTGTTTTTT.